This TCR beta chain was observed in a study of blood T cells in healthy people across ages. The CDR3 runs 15 residues. V was pared by 6 bases and J by 4 bases, with 13 bases between. Primers used in a second PCR of about 7 to 12 cycles were a sample-barcoded 5' primer and a J-beta primer mix. One entry per CDR3 protein results from TCRdb running MiXCR on the 5' RACE reads. The sample yields hundreds of thousands of distinct CDR3 sequences, 20% to 30% seen once. These data are also associated with another study on T cells of mothers and their children.

The specimen sequenced was blood. J is TRBJ2-6 and V is TRBV12-3 or TRBV12-4; no clear D. The TCR comes from a boy younger than 18 in good health. As DNA, the CDR3 is TGTGCCAGCAGCCCCGGAGCGCGGGGGGCCAACGTCCTGACTTTC. It is translated as CASSPGARGANVLTF.